These 27 T cell receptor beta chains share one sample of origin, sequenced in a study of blood T cell repertoires in COVID-19 (dated by TCRdb to 2018 to 2020). Library generation was performed with the immunoSEQ multiplex PCR assay. In its TCRdb copy, this immuneACCESS table keeps in-frame sequences only and misses some clones. Where compared with another copy, unresolved V genes explain less than half of these, and the others have no known cause. The table for this sample lists under 250,000 clones; roughly 88% of them were counted only once. The top ten clones comprise over 1.2% of the sample. Sequencing was performed on peripheral blood. The source of these receptors is a man older than 75 with acute or convalescent COVID-19.

The chain couples TRBV7-3 to TRBJ1-6; 8 bases fit TRBD1. The CDR3 sequence is 14 residues long. CDR1 and CDR2 from the germline V gene are SGHTA and FQGTGA. Trimming removed 4 bases from V and 10 bases from J; junction bases left unmatched: 6. The CDR3 sequence: CASSSQGAGSPLHF. CDR3 bases: TGTGCCAGCAGCTCGCAGGGGGCGGGCTCACCCCTCCACTTT.

The rearrangement uses TRBV6-5 and TRBJ1-5; no firm D call. In germline, CDR1 is MNHEY, CDR2 SVGAGI. CDR3 length: 13 amino acids. Trimming stripped 0 bases from V and 6 bases from J, with 6 bases between. CDR3 sequence reads: CASSYSFGQPQHF. The CDR3 region has the DNA TGTGCCAGCAGTTACTCGTTCGGTCAGCCCCAGCATTTT.

This chain uses TRBV24-1 with TRBJ2-2; 9 bases align to TRBD1. Germline V gene data show CDR1 as KGHDR and CDR2 as SFDVKD. V lost 7 bases and J lost 5; bases outside the gene matches: 1. This CDR3 has 13 residues. CDR3 region: CATSGTGTGELFF. The CDR3 bases are TGTGCCACCAGCGGGACAGGGACCGGGGAGCTGTTTTTT.

V gene TRBV6-2 or TRBV6-3 combines with J gene TRBJ2-1; TRBD2 aligns across 8 bases. The CDR3 contains 16 residues. The J segment lost 4 bases and the V segment lost 0 bases, leaving 5 bases of the junction unmatched. Germline V gene sequence: CDR1 MNHEY, CDR2 SVGEGT. CDR3 sequence: CASSYSTGGGYNEQFF. The DNA for the CDR3 is TGTGCCAGCAGTTACTCGACAGGCGGGGGGTACAATGAGCAGTTCTTC.

V and J are TRBV18 and TRBJ2-1, with 8 bases aligning to TRBD2. With 2 bases clipped from V and 8 bases from J, the junction kept 17 bases outside the gene matches. The CDR3 has 18 amino acids. Looked up from germline, CDR1 is KGHSH and CDR2 is LQKENI. CDR3 protein: CASSPIRQSGGPADEQFF. CDR3 nucleotide sequence: TGTGCCAGCTCACCAATCCGACAAAGCGGGGGCCCTGCCGATGAGCAGTTCTTC.

The chain carries TRBV9 and TRBJ1-3, with D perhaps matching TRBD1 (6 bases). This CDR3 region has 16 residues. V was cut by 4 bases and J by 0 bases, with 14 bases left in between. Germline V gene data show CDR1 as SGDLS and CDR2 as YYNGEE. The CDR3 loop reads CASSPLGQHSGNTIYF. The CDR3 DNA reads as TGTGCCAGCAGCCCTCTTGGACAGCACTCTGGAAACACCATATATTTT.

CDR3: CASSIGGQGASEQYF. CDR3 bases: TGTGCCAGTAGTATTGGGGGCCAGGGGGCCTCCGAGCAGTACTTC. The V and J genes are TRBV19 and TRBJ2-7; 8 bases map to TRBD1. The CDR3 totals 15 residues. V trimming: 3 bases; J trimming: 6 bases; junction bases outside the gene matches: 10. Germline CDR1 is LNHDA and CDR2 is SQIVND (reference sequence). Complete variable domain (other parts from reference TRBV19 and TRBJ2-7): DGGITQSPKYLFRKEGQNVTLSCEQNLNHDAMYWYRQDPGQGLRLIYYSQIVNDFQKGDIAEGYSVSREKKESFPLTVTSAQKNPTAFYLCASSIGGQGASEQYFGPGTRLTVT.

The genes are TRBV5-1 and TRBJ1-1; tentative D call: TRBD1 (5 bases). The ends were cut back, 4 bases at V and 2 bases at J, with 15 bases in the middle. The length of the CDR3 is 15 residues. Germline V gives CDR1 SGHRS, CDR2 YFSETQ. The CDR3 loop is CASSDPGRANTEAFF. Here the CDR3 DNA reads TGCGCCAGCAGCGACCCCGGCAGGGCAAACACTGAAGCTTTCTTT.

This clone was picked up one time. This chain uses TRBV19 with TRBJ1-4; TRBD1 agrees at 8 bases. Germline assignment: CDR1 LNHDA and CDR2 SQIVND (reference sequence). The CDR3 loop spans 15 amino acids. The ends lost 8 bases at V and 5 bases at J; junction bases unmatched: 10. The DNA for the CDR3 is TGTGCCAGTTCTCCAGGGGGCGCTTACAATGAAAAACTGTTTTTT. Amino acids: CASSPGGAYNEKLFF. Full variable domain (outside the CDR3, taken from reference TRBV19 and TRBJ1-4): DGGITQSPKYLFRKEGQNVTLSCEQNLNHDAMYWYRQDPGQGLRLIYYSQIVNDFQKGDIAEGYSVSREKKESFPLTVTSAQKNPTAFYLCASSPGGAYNEKLFFGSGTQLSVL.

The chain couples TRBV6-5 to TRBJ1-5; D unclear. V was trimmed by 6 bases and J by 3 bases, leaving 12 bases between them. The CDR3 consists of 14 residues. Germline CDR1 MNHEY, CDR2 SVGAGI. The CDR3, as DNA: TGTGCCAGCAGCCGCTCCCCAGACAATCAGCCCCAGCATTTT. Protein sequence: CASSRSPDNQPQHF.

The genes are TRBV14 and TRBJ2-5; D not resolved. The germline V gene has CDR1 SGHDN and CDR2 FVKESK. Trimming pared 5 bases from V and 2 bases from J, leaving 15 bases between. The CDR3 runs 15 residues. For the CDR3, the DNA is TGTGCCAGCAGCTACACTCAGGTTGGGCAAGAGACCCAGTACTTC. Its translation: CASSYTQVGQETQYF.

In the case of this clone: Other nucleotide sequences from this sample produce the same CDR3. V is TRBV29-1 and J is TRBJ2-7; 7 bases are shared with TRBD1. The junction had 6 bases not matched to a gene; V was cut back by 6 bases and J by 4 bases. This CDR3 comprises 12 residues. Germline loops: CDR1 SQVTM, CDR2 ANQGSEA. The CDR3 DNA reads TGCAGCGTAGAGGGGGCTAGTTACGAGCAGTACTTC. Translating gives CSVEGASYEQYF.

This clone appeared once. The chain combines TRBV6-5 with TRBJ1-5, with 7 bases that match TRBD1. CDR1 is MNHEY and CDR2 is SVGAGI in the germline V gene. This CDR3 is built from 13 residues. After removal of 5 bases from V and 2 bases from J, the junction contained 0 bases not matched to a gene. The CDR3 region has the DNA TGTGCCAGCAGTACAGGGGGCAATCAGCCCCAGCATTTT. This sequence encodes CASSTGGNQPQHF.

DNA of the CDR3: TGCGCCAGCAGCCAGGGGCCAGGGGGTGCTAATGAAAAACTGTTTTTT. It is translated as CASSQGPGGANEKLFF. The chain has TRBV4-1 and TRBJ1-4, with 7 nucleotides matching TRBD1. Germline CDR1 and CDR2: MGHRA and YSYEKL. V was pared by 3 bases and J by 3 bases, with 7 bases of the junction left unmatched. This CDR3 is built from 16 residues.

The V and J genes are TRBV29-1 and TRBJ2-2, with D unresolved. The CDR3 is 12 residues long. Germline V CDR1 and CDR2: SQVTM, ANQGSEA. Between the trimmed V and J ends, which lost 4 bases and 5 bases, there was a span of 8 bases. The CDR3 spells CSVASGTGELFF. In DNA form, the CDR3 reads TGCAGCGTTGCGTCGGGTACCGGGGAGCTGTTTTTT.

The chain recombines TRBV7-2 with TRBJ2-1, with 14 positions matching TRBD2. The V and J ends lost 6 bases and 7 bases, in that order; junction bases with no gene match: 5. Per the germline V gene, CDR1 is SGHTA and CDR2 is FQGNSA. This CDR3 spans 15 amino acids. In nucleotides, the CDR3 is TGTGCCAGCAGTAGACTAGCGGGGGGGAGTAATGAGCAGTTCTTC. Its protein is CASSRLAGGSNEQFF.

This chain joins TRBV9 and TRBJ1-3, with D perhaps TRBD1 (6 bases). Trimming shortened V by 7 bases and J by 4 bases, and 12 bases separated the two germline ends. Germline assignment: CDR1 SGDLS and CDR2 YYNGEE. This CDR3 comprises 13 residues. This chain's CDR3 is CASGGAEGNTIYF. CDR3 nucleotide sequence: TGTGCCAGCGGGGGCGCGGAAGGAAACACCATATATTTT.

The chain is built from TRBV19 and TRBJ2-1; 9 bases match TRBD2. The trim removed 10 bases at V and 5 bases at J, leaving 12 bases unmatched. CDR1 is LNHDA, CDR2 SQIVND, per germline (reference sequence). The CDR3 covers 15 residues. CDR3 amino acids: CATPRPGLAHNEQFF. CDR3 DNA: TGTGCCACCCCCAGGCCGGGACTAGCTCACAATGAGCAGTTCTTC.

The rearrangement links TRBV6-4 to TRBJ1-3; D possibly corresponds to TRBD1 (6 bases). V gave up 6 bases and J gave up 0 bases, with 12 bases separating them. The CDR3 runs to 15 residues. Germline V CDR1 and CDR2: MRHNA, SNTAGT. The CDR3 DNA follows: TGTGCCAGCAGGGGGGGGCTCGACTCTGGAAACACCATATATTTT. Translated, it gives CASRGGLDSGNTIYF.

This chain connects TRBV5-8 to TRBJ2-1; 7 positions match TRBD1. V dropped 4 bases and J dropped 6; count of bases not matched to a gene: 1. CDR3 size: 12 residues. CDR1 is SGHTS and CDR2 is YDEGEE in the germline V gene. CDR3 sequence: CASSRDSNEQFF. The CDR3 DNA is TGTGCCAGCAGCCGGGACAGCAATGAGCAGTTCTTC.

The chain is built from TRBV18 and TRBJ2-4; D is perhaps TRBD1 (6 bases). The CDR3 contains 17 residues. CDR1 is KGHSH, CDR2 LQKENI, per germline. Trimming shortened V by 3 bases and J by 1 base, and 16 bases separated the two germline ends. The CDR3 region is CASSPLAQGIAKNIQYF. CDR3 nucleotide sequence: TGTGCCAGCTCACCCCTCGCGCAGGGGATTGCCAAAAACATTCAGTACTTC.

The chain combines TRBV6-5 with TRBJ1-5; the D gene is possibly TRBD1 (5 bases). Trimming left V 5 bases short and J 0 bases short, with 8 bases between. The CDR3 runs 14 residues. CDR1 and CDR2 from the germline V gene are MNHEY and SVGAGI. CDR3 region: CASSLRDSNQPQHF. The CDR3 DNA follows: TGTGCCAGCAGTCTCAGGGATAGCAATCAGCCCCAGCATTTT.

The rearrangement links TRBV11-2 to TRBJ1-6, with TRBD1 as a possible D gene (6 bases). Germline loops: CDR1 SGHAT, CDR2 FQNNGV. This CDR3 region has 14 residues. V was clipped by 3 bases and J by 5 bases, with 8 bases between them. The CDR3 loop is CASSFGQNNSPLHF. CDR3 in DNA: TGTGCCAGCAGCTTCGGACAGAATAATTCACCCCTCCACTTT.

The chain employs TRBV24-1 and TRBJ2-2; 11 nucleotides align to TRBD2. This CDR3 region has 16 residues. CDR1 is KGHDR, CDR2 SFDVKD, per germline. With 4 bases clipped from V and 5 bases from J, the junction kept 5 bases outside the gene matches. CDR3: CATSEYTSGRTGELFF. The DNA for the CDR3 is TGTGCCACCAGTGAGTATACTAGCGGGAGAACCGGGGAGCTGTTTTTT.

The V and J genes are TRBV9 and TRBJ1-6; 7 positions match TRBD1. CDR1 is SGDLS, CDR2 YYNGEE, per germline. The CDR3 runs to 15 residues. Trimming cost V 3 bases and J 11 bases; bases outside gene matches: 11. Here the CDR3 reads CASSAWTGGSAPLHF. The CDR3 DNA is TGTGCCAGCAGCGCTTGGACAGGAGGTAGCGCACCCCTCCACTTT.

The gene calls are TRBV3-1 (or the pseudogene TRBV3-2) and TRBJ1-2; no definite D call. The V gene lost 4 bases and the J gene lost 5 bases, with 20 bases spanning the gap. The CDR3 extends over 16 amino acids. Germline-derived CDR1 and CDR2 are LGHDT and YNNKEL (reference sequence). CDR3 sequence (DNA): TGTGCCAGCAGCCTTGCGGGAGGGCCGTTAAGGTATGGCTACACCTTC. Translating gives CASSLAGGPLRYGYTF.

The J gene is TRBJ2-3, the V gene TRBV7-9; D remains unclear. The CDR3 extends over 14 amino acids. Trimming shortened V by 4 bases and J by 6 bases, and 14 bases separated the two germline ends. Germline-derived CDR1 and CDR2 are SEHNR and FQNEAQ (reference sequence). CDR3 loop: CASSWLGRPDTQYF. DNA for the CDR3: TGTGCCAGCAGCTGGTTGGGCAGGCCGGATACGCAGTATTTT. Full variable domain (missing parts from reference TRBV7-9 and TRBJ2-3): DTGVSQNPRHKITKRGQNVTFRCDPISEHNRLYWYRQTLGQGPEFLTYFQNEAQLEKSRLLSDRFSAERPKGSFSTLEIQRTEQGDSAMYLCASSWLGRPDTQYFGPGTRLTVL.